This T cell receptor beta chain was recovered during a study of cytomegalovirus exposure and HLA in healthy donors. TCRdb's table, derived via immunoSEQ multiplex PCR, lists solely in-frame clones and lacks some. The data contain just over 80,000 clones, 95% to 97% of them singletons. In regard to this clone: Its target is not known.

The CDR3 is 14 residues long. The V end was cut by 5 bases, the J end by 4 bases, with 14 bases between. Germline lookup yields CDR1 MNHNY and CDR2 SVGAGI (reference sequence). Findings of the study overall: Overall, about 160 TCR beta chains were annotated as cytomegalovirus-associated.

The sequenced material came from PBMCs. This receptor was identified in a young woman in good health and CMV-seronegative. The chain has TRBV6-6 and TRBJ1-1, with a tentative D call TRBD1 (6 bases). CDR3 in amino acids: CASSVDSRVTEAFF. The DNA of the CDR3 is TGTGCCAGCAGTGTGGACAGCAGAGTCACTGAAGCTTTCTTT.